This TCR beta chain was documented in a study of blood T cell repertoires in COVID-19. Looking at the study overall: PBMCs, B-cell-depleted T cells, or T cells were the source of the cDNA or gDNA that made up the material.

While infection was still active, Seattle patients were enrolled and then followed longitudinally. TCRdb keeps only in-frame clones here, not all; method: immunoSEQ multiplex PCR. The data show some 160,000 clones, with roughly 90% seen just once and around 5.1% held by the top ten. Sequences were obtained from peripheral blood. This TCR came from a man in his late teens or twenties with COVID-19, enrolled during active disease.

For the CDR3, the DNA is TGTGCCAGCAGTCATCGGGAGGCATACGAGCAGTACTTC. Residues: CASSHREAYEQYF. The J gene is TRBJ2-7, the V gene TRBV27, with 7 bases aligning to TRBD2. There are 13 residues in the CDR3. The V and J ends lost 5 bases and 4 bases, in that order; junction bases with no gene match: 5. The germline CDR1 and CDR2 sequences are MNHEY and SMNVEV (reference sequence).